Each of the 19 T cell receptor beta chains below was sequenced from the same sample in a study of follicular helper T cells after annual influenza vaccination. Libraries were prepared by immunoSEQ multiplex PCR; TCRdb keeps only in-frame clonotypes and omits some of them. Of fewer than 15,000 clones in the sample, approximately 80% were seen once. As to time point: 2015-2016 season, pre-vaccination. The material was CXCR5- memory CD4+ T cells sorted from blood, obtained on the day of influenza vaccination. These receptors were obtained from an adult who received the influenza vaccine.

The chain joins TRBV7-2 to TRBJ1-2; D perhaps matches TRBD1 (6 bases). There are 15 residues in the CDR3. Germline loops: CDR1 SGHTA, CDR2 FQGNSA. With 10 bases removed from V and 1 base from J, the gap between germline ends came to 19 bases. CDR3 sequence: CAKQGPYIINYGYTF. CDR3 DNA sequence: TGTGCCAAACAGGGCCCCTATATCATTAACTATGGCTACACCTTC. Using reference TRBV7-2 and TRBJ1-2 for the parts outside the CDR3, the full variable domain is GAGVSQSPSNKVTEKGKDVELRCDPISGHTALYWYRQSLGQGLEFLIYFQGNSAPDKSGLPSDRFSAERTGGSVSTLTIQRTQQEDSAVYLCAKQGPYIINYGYTFGSGTRLTVV.

The CDR3 reads CASKTGDIYEQYF. In DNA, the CDR3 is TGTGCCAGCAAAACAGGGGATATCTACGAGCAGTACTTC. The chain is built from TRBV28 and TRBJ2-7, with 7 nucleotides matching TRBD1. Germline V gene lookup returns CDR1 MDHEN and CDR2 SYDVKM. The CDR3 is made up of 13 amino acids. Unmatched junction bases numbered 6, after V lost 7 bases and J lost 3 bases.

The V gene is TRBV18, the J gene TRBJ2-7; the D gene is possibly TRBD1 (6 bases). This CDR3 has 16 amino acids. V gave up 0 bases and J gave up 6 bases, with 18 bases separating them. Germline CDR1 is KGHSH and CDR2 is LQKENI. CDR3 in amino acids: CASSPPGPGGKAEQYF. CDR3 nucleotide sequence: TGTGCCAGCTCACCACCGGGGCCTGGGGGCAAGGCCGAGCAGTACTTC. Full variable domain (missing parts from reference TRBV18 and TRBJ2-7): NAGVMQNPRHLVRRRGQEARLRCSPMKGHSHVYWYRQLPEEGLKFMVYLQKENIIDESGMPKERFSAEFPKEGPSILRIQQVVRGDSAAYFCASSPPGPGGKAEQYFGPGTRLTVT.

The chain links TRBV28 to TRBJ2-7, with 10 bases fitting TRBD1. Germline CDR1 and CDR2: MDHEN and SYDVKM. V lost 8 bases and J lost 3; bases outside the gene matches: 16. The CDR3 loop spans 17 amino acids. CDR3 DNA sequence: TGTGCCAGCGAACAAGCATACGGACAGGGGGTGATCTACGAGCAGTACTTC. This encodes CASEQAYGQGVIYEQYF.

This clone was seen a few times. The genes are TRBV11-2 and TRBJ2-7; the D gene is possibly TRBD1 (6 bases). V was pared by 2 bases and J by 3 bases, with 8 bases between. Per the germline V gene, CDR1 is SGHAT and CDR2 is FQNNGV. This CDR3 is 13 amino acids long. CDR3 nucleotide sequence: TGTGCCAGCAGCTTAACAGGGCTCTACGAGCAGTACTTC. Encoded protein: CASSLTGLYEQYF.

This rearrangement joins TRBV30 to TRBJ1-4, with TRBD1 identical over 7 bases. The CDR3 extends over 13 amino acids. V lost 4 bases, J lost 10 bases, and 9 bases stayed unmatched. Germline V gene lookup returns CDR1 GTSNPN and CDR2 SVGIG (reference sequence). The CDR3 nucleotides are TGTGCCTGGACCACAACAGGGGAGGGAAAACTGTTTTTT. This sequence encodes CAWTTTGEGKLFF.

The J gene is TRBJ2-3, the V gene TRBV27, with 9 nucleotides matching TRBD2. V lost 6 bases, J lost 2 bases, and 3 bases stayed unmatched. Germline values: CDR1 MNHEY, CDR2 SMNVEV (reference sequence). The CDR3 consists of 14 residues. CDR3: CASSRTSVTDTQYF. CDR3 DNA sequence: TGTGCCAGCAGCAGGACTAGCGTCACAGATACGCAGTATTTT.

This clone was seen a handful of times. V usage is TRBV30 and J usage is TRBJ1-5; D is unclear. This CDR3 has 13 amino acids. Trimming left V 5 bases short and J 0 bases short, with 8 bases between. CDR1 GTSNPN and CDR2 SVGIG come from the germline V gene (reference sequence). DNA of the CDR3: TGTGCCTGGGCGGCCTATAGCAATCAGCCCCAGCATTTT. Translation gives CAWAAYSNQPQHF.

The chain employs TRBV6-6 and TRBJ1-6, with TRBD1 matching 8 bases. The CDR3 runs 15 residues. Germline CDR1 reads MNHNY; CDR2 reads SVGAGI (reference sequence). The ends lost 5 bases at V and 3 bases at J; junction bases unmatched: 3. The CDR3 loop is CASSTDRVYNSPLHF. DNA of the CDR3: TGTGCCAGCAGTACGGACAGGGTCTATAATTCACCCCTCCACTTT.

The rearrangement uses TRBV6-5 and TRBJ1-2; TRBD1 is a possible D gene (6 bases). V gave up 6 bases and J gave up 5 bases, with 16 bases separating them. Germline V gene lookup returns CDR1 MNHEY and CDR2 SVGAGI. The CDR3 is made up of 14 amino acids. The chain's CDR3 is CASSPEPDSYGYTF. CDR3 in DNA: TGTGCCAGCAGCCCCGAACCGGACAGTTATGGCTACACCTTC.

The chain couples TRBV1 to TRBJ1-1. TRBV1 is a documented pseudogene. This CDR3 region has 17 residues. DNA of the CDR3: TGCACCAGCAGCCAAGATGGGGGGGCCCTATCGAACACTGAAGCTTTCTTT. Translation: CTSSQDGGALSNTEAFF.

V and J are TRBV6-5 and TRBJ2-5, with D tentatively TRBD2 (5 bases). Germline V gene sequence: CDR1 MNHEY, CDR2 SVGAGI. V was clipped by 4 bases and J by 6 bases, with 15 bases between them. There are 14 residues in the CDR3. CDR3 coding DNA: TGTGCCAGCAGTTCCGGGGTGGGCGGAAAGACCCAGTACTTC. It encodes CASSSGVGGKTQYF.

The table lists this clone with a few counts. CDR3 sequence: CASTRPYTGELFF. CDR3 bases: TGTGCCAGCACCCGGCCTTACACCGGGGAGCTGTTTTTT. This chain connects TRBV6-5 to TRBJ2-2; D not resolved. The CDR3 has 13 residues. CDR1 and CDR2 (germline): MNHEY, SVGAGI. The V end lost 7 bases, the J end lost 3 bases, and 9 bases lay between the germline ends.

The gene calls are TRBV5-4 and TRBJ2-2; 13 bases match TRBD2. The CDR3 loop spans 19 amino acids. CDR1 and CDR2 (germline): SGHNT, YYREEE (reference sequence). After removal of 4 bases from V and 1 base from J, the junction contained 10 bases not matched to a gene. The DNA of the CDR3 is TGTGCCAGCAGCAAACCGGGACTAGCGGGGATGATGAACACCGGGGAGCTGTTTTTT. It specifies CASSKPGLAGMMNTGELFF.

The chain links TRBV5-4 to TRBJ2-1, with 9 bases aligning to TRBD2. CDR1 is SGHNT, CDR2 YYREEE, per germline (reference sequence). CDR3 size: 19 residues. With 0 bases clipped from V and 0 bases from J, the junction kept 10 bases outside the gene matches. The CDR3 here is CASSLELSGGGASYNEQFF. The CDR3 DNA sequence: TGTGCCAGCAGCTTGGAACTTAGCGGCGGGGGGGCCTCCTACAATGAGCAGTTCTTC.

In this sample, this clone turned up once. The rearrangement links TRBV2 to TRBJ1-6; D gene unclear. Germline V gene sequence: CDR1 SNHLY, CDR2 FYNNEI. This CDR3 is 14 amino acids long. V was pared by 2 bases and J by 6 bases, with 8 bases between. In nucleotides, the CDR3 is TGTGCCAGCAGTGAACTGCGGGTTAATTCACCCCTCCACTTT. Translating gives CASSELRVNSPLHF.

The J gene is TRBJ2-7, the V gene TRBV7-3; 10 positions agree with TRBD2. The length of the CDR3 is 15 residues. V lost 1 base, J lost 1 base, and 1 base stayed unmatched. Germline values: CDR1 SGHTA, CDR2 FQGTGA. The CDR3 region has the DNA TGTGCCAGCAGCTTAAATAGCGGGGGGTCCTACGAGCAGTACTTC. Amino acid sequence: CASSLNSGGSYEQYF.

Written as DNA, the CDR3 is TGTGCCAGCAGCGCAACCGGGACAGGATCCTACGAGCAGTACTTC. Amino acid sequence: CASSATGTGSYEQYF. V gene TRBV7-8 combines with J gene TRBJ2-7; TRBD1 matches at 8 bases. The germline CDR1 and CDR2 sequences are SGHVS and FQNEAQ. The CDR3 sequence is 15 residues long. V shed 5 bases and J 1 base; nucleotides not matched to a gene: 7. The full variable domain, with the rest looked up from reference TRBV7-8 and TRBJ2-7, is GAGVSQSPRYKVAKRGQDVALRCDPISGHVSLFWYQQALGQGPEFLTYFQNEAQLDKSGLPSDRFFAERPEGSVSTLKIQRTQQEDSAVYLCASSATGTGSYEQYFGPGTRLTVT.

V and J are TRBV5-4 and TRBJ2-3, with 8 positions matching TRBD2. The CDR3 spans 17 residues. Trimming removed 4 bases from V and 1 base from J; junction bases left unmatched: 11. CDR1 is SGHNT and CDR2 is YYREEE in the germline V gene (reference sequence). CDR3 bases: TGTGCCAGCAGCCGTATTGGAGCGGGGGAACGCACAGATACGCAGTATTTT. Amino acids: CASSRIGAGERTDTQYF.